The clone carrying this T cell receptor beta chain was recorded a few times. Its antigen is currently unknown. The record originates from a study of beta chain features in type 1 diabetes. Study-wide points: A moderate, significant TCRB CDR3 shortening appeared in type 1 diabetes across four CD4+ subsets. Since sequencing was performed on cDNA, cells with high TCR expression could be over-represented.

Donors contributed one heparinised blood draw apiece, averaging about 116 mL. The CDR3 totals 15 residues. V gave up 5 bases and J gave up 3 bases; unmatched junction bases: 8. Germline CDR1 reads MDHEN; CDR2 reads SYDVKM. Of the isolated RNA, all was reverse transcribed, and so the sequenced material was expressed TCRB transcripts. The average read count of naive, central memory and regulatory T cell samples was approximately 3.9 million. Data came from immunoSEQ multiplex PCR; TCRdb stores just in-frame clones and leaves some out. The repertoire has more than 150,000 clones, about 13% of them found once; the top ten carry about 0.58%.

The chain joins TRBV28 to TRBJ1-1; TRBD1 aligns across 8 bases. Input material: central memory CD4+ T cells from blood. This receptor was obtained from a woman under 30 in good health. In DNA, the CDR3 is TGTGCCAGCAGTGGGAGGACAGGGTTTGACACTGAAGCTTTCTTT. Translation: CASSGRTGFDTEAFF.